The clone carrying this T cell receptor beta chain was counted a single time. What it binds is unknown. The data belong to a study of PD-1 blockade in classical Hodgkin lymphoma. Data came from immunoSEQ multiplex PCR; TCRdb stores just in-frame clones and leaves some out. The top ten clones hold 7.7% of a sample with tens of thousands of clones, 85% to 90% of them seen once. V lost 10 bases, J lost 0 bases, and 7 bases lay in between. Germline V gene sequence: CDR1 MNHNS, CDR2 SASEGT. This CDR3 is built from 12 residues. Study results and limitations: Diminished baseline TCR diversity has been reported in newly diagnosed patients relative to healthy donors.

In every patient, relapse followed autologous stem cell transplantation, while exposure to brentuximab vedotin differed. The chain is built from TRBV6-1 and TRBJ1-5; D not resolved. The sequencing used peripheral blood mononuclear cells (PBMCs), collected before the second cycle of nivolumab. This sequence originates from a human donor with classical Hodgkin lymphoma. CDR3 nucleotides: TGTGCCACCAGCTATAGCAATCAGCCCCAGCATTTT. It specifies CATSYSNQPQHF.